This T cell receptor (beta chain) was observed in a study of tumor-infiltrating lymphocytes in primary liver carcinoma. Study summary: Male and female patients aged 30 to 69 years made up the cohort. The study obtained roughly 3.5 to 7.13 million productive TCRbeta reads per sample, similar across tissue types. Broader study findings: It was tumor-adjacent and tumor-blood pairs that overlapped less than tumor region pairs did. A significantly higher top-250-clone fraction was found in tumors than in blood (p = 0.039).

The CDR3 totals 19 residues. The germline V gene encodes CDR1 ENHRY and CDR2 SYGVKD. Between the trimmed V and J ends, which lost 6 bases and 0 bases, there was a span of 23 bases. With regard to this clonotype: Antigen: not known.

Unsorted whole blood supplied the blood RNA, and germline DNA was isolated too. Total RNA (roughly 530 ng) served as template for TCR beta cDNA synthesis primed by a constant-region primer. Investigators got TCR beta libraries out of three nested multiplex PCR rounds, done with slightly modified ARM-PCR. Researchers ran the first two PCR rounds for 9 to 10 cycles each with TRBV1-TRBV30 forward primers and a C-beta reverse primer. In TCRdb, the multiplex PCR reads were re-called with MiXCR into one record per CDR3 protein. The sample holds some 190,000 distinct CDR3 sequences, 60% seen once. What was sequenced was peripheral blood. This chain links TRBV10-3 with TRBJ2-2; D might be TRBD1 (6 bases). The clonotype was recovered from a man aged 35-49 years with primary liver carcinoma and hepatitis B virus infection. CDR3 DNA sequence: TGTGCCATCAGGGGCCTTGTAGTACAGGGCCGCTCGAACACCGGGGAGCTGTTTTTT. This sequence encodes CAIRGLVVQGRSNTGELFF.